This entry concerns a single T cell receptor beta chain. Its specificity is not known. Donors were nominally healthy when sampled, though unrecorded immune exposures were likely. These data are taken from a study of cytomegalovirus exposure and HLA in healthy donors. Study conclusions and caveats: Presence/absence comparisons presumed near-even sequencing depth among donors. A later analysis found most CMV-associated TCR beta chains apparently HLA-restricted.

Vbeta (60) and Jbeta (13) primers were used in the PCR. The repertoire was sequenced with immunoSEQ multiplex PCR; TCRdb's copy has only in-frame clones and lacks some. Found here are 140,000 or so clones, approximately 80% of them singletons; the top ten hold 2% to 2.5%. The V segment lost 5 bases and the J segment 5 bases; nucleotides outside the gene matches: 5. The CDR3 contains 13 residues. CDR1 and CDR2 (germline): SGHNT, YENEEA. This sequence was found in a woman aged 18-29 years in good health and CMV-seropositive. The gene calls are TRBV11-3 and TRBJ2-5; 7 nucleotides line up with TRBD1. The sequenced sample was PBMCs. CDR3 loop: CASSPTGDETQYF. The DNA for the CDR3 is TGTGCCAGCAGCCCAACAGGGGACGAGACCCAGTACTTC.